This passage covers 8 T cell receptor beta chains from one sample sequenced in a study of blood T cell repertoires in COVID-19. Measured with immunoSEQ multiplex PCR; TCRdb has only the in-frame clones, and not every one. This sample has under 130,000 clones, with over 85% found just once. Source material: peripheral blood. The receptor set was obtained from a woman older than 75 in a cohort sampled during active COVID-19.

The chain combines TRBV5-1 with TRBJ2-5; a possible D gene is TRBD2 (5 bases). Looked up from germline, CDR1 is SGHRS and CDR2 is YFSETQ. The CDR3 is 16 residues long. V was clipped by 0 bases and J by 2 bases, with 14 bases between them. The CDR3 reads CASSLGASPGQETQYF. CDR3 DNA sequence: TGCGCCAGCAGCTTGGGGGCTAGCCCGGGACAAGAGACCCAGTACTTC.

The rearrangement joins TRBV5-1 to TRBJ2-3; a weak D match, TRBD2 (6 bases). The CDR3 is 12 amino acids. V dropped 2 bases and J dropped 5 bases, with 6 bases sitting between them. Germline CDR1 is SGHRS and CDR2 is YFSETQ. The CDR3 region is CASSFGRDTQYF. The CDR3 DNA reads TGCGCCAGCAGCTTCGGGAGAGATACGCAGTATTTT.

The chain combines TRBV29-1 with TRBJ2-1; possible D gene TRBD1, 6 bases. There are 13 residues in the CDR3. V lost 3 bases to trimming and J lost 1 base, with 7 bases between them. Germline lookup yields CDR1 SQVTM and CDR2 ANQGSEA. The CDR3 loop is CSVEGQSYNEQFF. The CDR3 DNA reads as TGCAGCGTTGAGGGACAATCCTACAATGAGCAGTTCTTC.

This chain uses TRBV19 with TRBJ2-3; D gene uncertain. Trimming removed 5 bases from V and 5 bases from J, with 11 bases in between. Germline V gives CDR1 LNHDA, CDR2 SQIVND (reference sequence). This CDR3 spans 13 amino acids. CDR3 DNA: TGTGCCAGTAGTGCCCGCGGCGGAGATACGCAGTATTTT. Protein sequence: CASSARGGDTQYF.

This chain joins TRBV27 and TRBJ1-5; TRBD1 agrees at 8 bases. The germline gives CDR1 MNHEY, CDR2 SMNVEV (reference sequence). V was clipped by 3 bases and J by 5 bases; unmatched bases: 12. The length of the CDR3 is 17 residues. The CDR3 region is CASSFGGGRQGYQPQHF. The CDR3 DNA reads TGTGCCAGCAGTTTTGGAGGGGGCCGACAGGGGTATCAGCCCCAGCATTTT.

The CDR3 sequence is CASIRDTQYNEQFF. CDR3 nucleotide sequence: TGCGCCAGCATAAGGGACACGCAATACAATGAGCAGTTCTTC. The rearrangement links TRBV5-1 to TRBJ2-1; D might be TRBD1 (6 bases). Trimming stripped 6 bases from V and 4 bases from J, with 14 bases between. Germline V gene data show CDR1 as SGHRS and CDR2 as YFSETQ. This CDR3 has 14 amino acids.

This rearrangement joins TRBV10-3 to TRBJ1-5; D remains unclear. CDR1 and CDR2 from the germline V gene are ENHRY and SYGVKD. V dropped 0 bases and J dropped 6 bases, with 12 bases sitting between them. The CDR3 totals 15 residues. The CDR3 sequence: CAISESTGTGQPQHF. In nucleotides, the CDR3 is TGTGCCATCAGTGAGTCGACGGGTACGGGTCAGCCCCAGCATTTT.

This clone was recorded once. The rearrangement uses TRBV18 and TRBJ1-6, with 7 bases that match TRBD1. This CDR3 is built from 16 residues. Trimming removed 3 bases from V and 5 bases from J; junction bases left unmatched: 7. Germline-derived CDR1 and CDR2 are KGHSH and LQKENI. Written as DNA, the CDR3 is TGTGCCAGCTCACCGACAGGGACGGAAAATAATTCACCCCTCCACTTT. This translates into CASSPTGTENNSPLHF.